Each of the 22 T cell receptor beta chains below was sequenced from the same sample in a study of T-cell memory formation after mild COVID-19. TCRdb reanalysed the 5' RACE reads using MiXCR and keeps one entry per CDR3 protein. The data hold almost 550,000 distinct CDR3 sequences, with 20% observed a single time. The sequenced sample was PBMCs or a T cell subset sorted from them (not recorded which). These receptors were collected from an adult woman who had mild COVID-19 (a few samples of this study predate the infection). Cell type and time point are not known.

The V gene is TRBV13, the J gene TRBJ1-2, with 7 bases that match TRBD1. Germline V gene lookup returns CDR1 PRHDT and CDR2 FYEKMQ (reference sequence). The CDR3 totals 14 residues. J was trimmed by 4 bases and V by 4 bases; bases with no gene match: 6. The chain's CDR3 is CASSYGQVPYGYTF. The CDR3, as DNA: TGTGCCAGCAGCTACGGACAGGTCCCCTATGGCTACACCTTC.

This clonotype was counted between two and nine times. The chain couples TRBV29-1 to TRBJ2-3, with D perhaps TRBD2 (6 bases). The germline V gene has CDR1 SQVTM and CDR2 ANQGSEA. V was clipped by 2 bases and J by 3 bases, with 15 bases between them. The CDR3 extends over 15 amino acids. The DNA for the CDR3 is TGCAGCGTTGAATCCCCCACCCGGGGGACAGATACGCAGTATTTT. It translates to CSVESPTRGTDTQYF.

This clonotype was detected only a few times. The rearrangement uses TRBV12-3 or TRBV12-4 and TRBJ2-1; TRBD1 matches at 7 bases. The CDR3 length is 15 residues. V gave up 3 bases and J gave up 4 bases; unmatched junction bases: 6. Here the CDR3 reads CASSFIGTVYNEQFF. CDR3 coding DNA: TGTGCCAGCAGTTTCATCGGGACAGTGTACAATGAGCAGTTCTTC.

The V and J genes are TRBV6-6 and TRBJ2-3; 13 bases align to TRBD2. CDR3 length: 16 amino acids. Per the germline V gene, CDR1 is MNHNY and CDR2 is SVGAGI (reference sequence). V shed 6 bases and J 3 bases; nucleotides not matched to a gene: 6. The CDR3 sequence is CASSRTSGRKTDTQYF. CDR3 nucleotides: TGTGCCAGCAGCCGGACTAGCGGGAGAAAGACAGATACGCAGTATTTT.

The V and J genes are TRBV5-1 and TRBJ2-7; D may match TRBD1 or TRBD2 (5 bases each). Germline assignment: CDR1 SGHRS and CDR2 YFSETQ. V lost 4 bases and J 1 base, leaving 12 bases between the germline ends. CDR3 size: 14 residues. The CDR3: CASSGGPASYEQYF. CDR3 in DNA: TGCGCCAGCAGCGGGGGACCGGCTTCCTACGAGCAGTACTTC.

This chain uses TRBV3-1 with TRBJ2-2; D is uncertain. CDR1 is LGHDT and CDR2 is YNNKEL in the germline V gene (reference sequence). The V gene lost 1 base and the J gene lost 4 bases, with 7 bases spanning the gap. The CDR3 covers 14 residues. The CDR3 protein is CASSQGWGTGELFF. The CDR3 DNA sequence: TGTGCCAGCAGCCAAGGGTGGGGCACCGGGGAGCTGTTTTTT.

The chain has TRBV24-1 and TRBJ1-2, with no clear D. CDR1 is KGHDR, CDR2 SFDVKD, per germline. The V and J ends lost 5 bases and 1 base respectively, with 10 bases between them. The CDR3 has 14 amino acids. This CDR3 is CATSALDVNYGYTF. The DNA for the CDR3 is TGTGCCACCAGTGCCCTGGATGTTAACTATGGCTACACCTTC.

The chain uses TRBV6-1 and TRBJ2-7, with a tentative D call TRBD1 (6 bases). The V gene's germline CDR1 is MNHNS and CDR2 SASEGT. V was pared by 6 bases and J by 6 bases, with 18 bases between. CDR3 length: 14 residues. The chain's CDR3 is CASSTLRGGREQYF. The CDR3 bases are TGTGCCAGCAGCACTCTCAGGGGCGGGCGCGAGCAGTACTTC.

The chain recombines TRBV10-3 with TRBJ2-1; 8 bases line up with TRBD2. Germline-derived CDR1 and CDR2 are ENHRY and SYGVKD. J gave up 4 bases and V 6 bases, and 14 bases lay outside the gene matches. The CDR3 totals 17 residues. CDR3 protein: CAISDPLAGNPYNEQFF. CDR3 DNA sequence: TGTGCCATCAGCGACCCCTTAGCGGGGAACCCTTACAATGAGCAGTTCTTC.

The V call is TRBV30, the J call TRBJ1-6; D is perhaps TRBD1 (5 bases). V lost 2 bases to trimming and J lost 7 bases, with 9 bases between them. This CDR3 is built from 13 residues. Germline values: CDR1 GTSNPN, CDR2 SVGIG (reference sequence). The CDR3 region has the DNA TGTGCCTGGAGTAGTTGGGGGAATTCACCCCTCCACTTT. Translation gives CAWSSWGNSPLHF.

The chain carries TRBV20-1 and TRBJ2-7; no clear D gene. The V end was cut by 0 bases, the J end by 3 bases, with 15 bases between. The germline CDR1 and CDR2 sequences are DFQATT and SNEGSKA (reference sequence). This CDR3 is built from 15 residues. The CDR3: CSARDPGSYFYEQYF. For the CDR3, the DNA is TGCAGTGCTAGAGATCCCGGGTCCTACTTCTACGAGCAGTACTTC.

This chain joins TRBV3-1 and TRBJ2-5; 9 positions agree with TRBD2. The CDR3 spans 15 residues. Germline CDR1 is LGHDT and CDR2 is YNNKEL (reference sequence). Losses at the gene ends were 3 bases for V and 3 bases for J; bases not matched to a gene: 5. This chain's CDR3 is CASSQSSSGKETQYF. Here the CDR3 DNA reads TGTGCCAGCAGCCAGTCGTCTAGCGGGAAAGAGACCCAGTACTTC.

This clonotype was counted a few times. The rearrangement links TRBV5-6 to TRBJ2-5; TRBD2 aligns across 10 bases. Germline assignment: CDR1 SGHDT and CDR2 YYEEEE. The V gene end was trimmed by 4 bases and the J gene end by 2 bases; junction bases not matched to a gene: 5. The CDR3 is 15 amino acids. The CDR3 nucleotides are TGTGCCAGCAGCGACGAACTAGCGGGACAAGAGACCCAGTACTTC. Protein sequence: CASSDELAGQETQYF.

This clonotype occurred many times. This chain joins TRBV11-2 and TRBJ2-1; a possible D gene is TRBD2 (6 bases). The V end was cut by 10 bases, the J end by 3 bases, with 19 bases between. Per germline, CDR1 SGHAT and CDR2 FQNNGV. The CDR3 loop spans 15 amino acids. The CDR3 is CAIHPSSGGYNEQFF. In DNA, the CDR3 is TGTGCCATCCACCCATCCTCCGGGGGCTACAATGAGCAGTTCTTC.

This clonotype was observed a handful of times. The chain joins TRBV24-1 to TRBJ1-1, with 8 bases lining up with TRBD1. This CDR3 comprises 14 residues. CDR1 is KGHDR, CDR2 SFDVKD, per germline. The V segment lost 4 bases and the J segment 5 bases; nucleotides outside the gene matches: 5. CDR3 in amino acids: CATSDQRTGTEAFF. CDR3 DNA: TGTGCCACCAGTGACCAGAGGACAGGGACTGAAGCTTTCTTT.

The chain links TRBV6-6 to TRBJ2-5, with 10 positions matching TRBD2. Trimming removed 6 bases from V and 2 bases from J; junction bases left unmatched: 6. The germline V gene has CDR1 MNHNY and CDR2 SVGAGI (reference sequence). The CDR3 length is 15 residues. CDR3 residues: CASRLFSGGQETQYF. The CDR3 DNA sequence: TGTGCCAGCAGGTTGTTTAGCGGGGGGCAAGAGACCCAGTACTTC.

The CDR3 here is CAISEGHWQSSYNSPLHF. The CDR3 bases are TGTGCCATCAGTGAAGGTCACTGGCAGAGCTCCTATAATTCACCCCTCCACTTT. The chain employs TRBV10-3 and TRBJ1-6, with D unclear. Trimming removed 3 bases from V and 0 bases from J, with 15 bases in between. This CDR3 comprises 18 residues. CDR1 and CDR2 from the germline V gene are ENHRY and SYGVKD.

This sequence joins TRBV20-1 and TRBJ2-6, with D unresolved. V shed 4 bases and J shed 0 bases, with 10 bases lying between them. Looked up from germline, CDR1 is DFQATT and CDR2 is SNEGSKA (reference sequence). The CDR3 totals 15 residues. The CDR3: CSAIGQISGANVLTF. For the CDR3, the DNA is TGCAGTGCTATCGGGCAGATCTCTGGGGCCAACGTCCTGACTTTC.

V is TRBV7-8 and J is TRBJ2-5; 15 bases are shared with TRBD2. Germline loops: CDR1 SGHVS, CDR2 FQNEAQ. The junction had 7 bases not matched to a gene; V was cut back by 4 bases and J by 7 bases. The CDR3 is made up of 16 amino acids. CDR3 residues: CASSSWTSGGAGTQYF. In DNA, the CDR3 is TGTGCCAGCAGCTCGTGGACTAGCGGGGGGGCCGGGACCCAGTACTTC.

This chain links TRBV28 with TRBJ2-7; D might be TRBD2 (6 bases). V lost 5 bases and J 7 bases, leaving 12 bases between the germline ends. CDR1 and CDR2 (germline): MDHEN, SYDVKM. The CDR3 length is 12 residues. CDR3 sequence: CASSELGGEQYF. The CDR3 coding sequence is TGTGCCAGCAGTGAACTTGGGGGGGAGCAGTACTTC.

This clonotype was seen only a few times. The CDR3 DNA reads TGTGCCATCAGCCCAGGGCTGGGCAATCAGCCCCAGCATTTT. It encodes CAISPGLGNQPQHF. The J gene is TRBJ1-5, the V gene TRBV10-3; perhaps TRBD1 as D (5 bases). Germline V gene lookup returns CDR1 ENHRY and CDR2 SYGVKD. This CDR3 contains 14 residues. Trimming pared 6 bases from V and 2 bases from J, leaving 11 bases between.

This clonotype came up a few times. This chain joins TRBV7-2 and TRBJ2-7; 8 bases align to TRBD2. The CDR3 is 13 amino acids. V shed 8 bases, J shed 6 bases, and the junction held 9 bases outside the gene matches. Germline CDR1 SGHTA, CDR2 FQGNSA. The CDR3 loop reads CASGRAGVGEQYF. The CDR3 DNA sequence: TGTGCCAGCGGTCGAGCGGGAGTGGGCGAGCAGTACTTC.